The rows below give T cell receptor beta chains drawn from one sample of a study of T cell responses to AZD1222 COVID-19 vaccine. Sequencing was performed with immunoSEQ multiplex PCR; in TCRdb, only in-frame clones are kept and a portion is missing. The sample lists about 86,000 clones, roughly 80% occurring once. The source was peripheral blood, collected on day 0 of AZD1222 vaccination. The receptors come from an adult in good health. Each CDR3 is given with its conserved first and last residue. A D gene is named only where the DNA matches it firmly. Clone size is stated in some rows and not others, as once, few, many or a class when expanded.

j_gene | v_gene | abundance | d_gene | CDR3nt | CDR3aa
TRBJ1-1 | TRBV18 | - | - | TGTGCCAGCTCACCAGGGATAGGGGGAAACACTGAAGCTTTCTTT | CASSPGIGGNTEAFF
TRBJ1-1 | TRBV19 | - | - | TGTGCCAGTAGTATAGCGGAGAGTGAAGCTTTCTTT | CASSIAESEAFF
TRBJ1-2 | TRBV30 | - | TRBD1 | TGTGCCTGGCCTGGACAGGGGCTAGCTTATGGCTACACCTTC | CAWPGQGLAYGYTF
TRBJ1-4 | TRBV16 | - | - | TGTGCCAGCAGCCAAGAGAACAGGGAAAAACTGTTTTTT | CASSQENREKLFF
TRBJ2-2 | TRBV5-1 | - | TRBD2 | TGCGCCAGCAGTGATGCTAGCGGTCACACCGGGGAGCTGTTTTTT | CASSDASGHTGELFF
TRBJ1-4 | TRBV28 | - | - | TGTGCCAGCAGTTTGGGCGCAACTAATGAAAAACTGTTTTTT | CASSLGATNEKLFF
TRBJ2-7 | TRBV5-4 | - | TRBD2 | TGTGCCAGCAGCCCTTCGACTAGCGTAAACTCCTACGAGCAGTACTTC | CASSPSTSVNSYEQYF
TRBJ1-3 | TRBV5-1 | - | - | TGCGCCAGCAGCTTGGCCCAAACAGGAGACACCATATATTTT | CASSLAQTGDTIYF
TRBJ2-5 | TRBV30 | - | - | TGTGCCTGGAGTGTAAGTTTTGAAGAGACCCAGTACTTC | CAWSVSFEETQYF
TRBJ2-2 | TRBV7-8 | few | TRBD2 | TGTGCCAGCAGCTTAGGACGCGGGAGGGCCGGCGGGGAGCTGTTTTTT | CASSLGRGRAGGELFF
TRBJ1-1 | TRBV7-2 | - | - | TGTGCCAGCAGCACCCAGCCTAACACTGAAGCTTTCTTT | CASSTQPNTEAFF
TRBJ2-2 | TRBV5-4 | - | - | TGTGCCAGCAGCTTTCCAACGACAGATACCGGGGAGCTGTTTTTT | CASSFPTTDTGELFF
TRBJ2-7 | TRBV7-6 | - | TRBD2 | TGTGCCAGCAGCCCATATAAAGGGACTAGCGGCTACGAGCAGTACTTC | CASSPYKGTSGYEQYF
TRBJ1-6 | TRBV10-1 | - | TRBD1 | TGCGCCAGCGGGACAGGGGATTCACCCCTCCACTTT | CASGTGDSPLHF
TRBJ2-3 | TRBV5-1 | - | TRBD2 | TGCGCCAGCGGACGGACTAGCGGGAGGGTTCTGGGCACAGATACGCAGTATTTT | CASGRTSGRVLGTDTQYF
TRBJ2-7 | TRBV4-2 | once | TRBD2 | TGTGCCAGCAGCCAAGGGACTAGGTCCTACGAGCAGTACTTC | CASSQGTRSYEQYF
TRBJ1-6 | TRBV2 | few | TRBD1 | TGTGCCAGCGTATTACAGGGGTCGGGTTCACCCCTCCACTTT | CASVLQGSGSPLHF
TRBJ2-1 | TRBV11-2 | - | - | TGTGCCAGCGGGCGAATTAGTTTCTCCTACAATGAGCAGTTCTTC | CASGRISFSYNEQFF
TRBJ1-1 | TRBV29-1 | - | TRBD1 | TGCAGCGCTTTGACAGGGGCGTTTGTAGCTTTCTTT | CSALTGAFVAFF
TRBJ2-1 | TRBV5-1 | - | - | TGCGCCAGCAGCTTGGTTGGCGAGAATGAGCAGTTCTTC | CASSLVGENEQFF
TRBJ1-1 | TRBV21-1 | - | - | TGTGCCAGCAGCAACTGTCAGGGAGGCACTGAAGCTTTCTTT | CASSNCQGGTEAFF
TRBJ2-2 | TRBV29-1 | few | TRBD1 | TGCAGCTTAAGGACAGGGGGCTACACCGGGGAGCTGTTTTTT | CSLRTGGYTGELFF
TRBJ2-2 | TRBV29-1 | - | - | TGCAGCGTTGTTGAGGACAGGAACACCGGGGAGCTGTTTTTT | CSVVEDRNTGELFF
TRBJ2-7 | TRBV12-3/TRBV12-4 | - | - | TGTGCCAGCAGCCCGGGACTCTCCTACGAGCAGTACTTC | CASSPGLSYEQYF
TRBJ1-5 | TRBV27 | - | - | TGTGCCAGCAGTTCTTGGGGTACCAGCAATCAGCCCCAGCATTTT | CASSSWGTSNQPQHF
TRBJ2-2 | TRBV2 | - | TRBD1 | TGTGCCAGCAGTGCTAGGGGGCGCTTAACCGGGGAGCTGTTTTTT | CASSARGRLTGELFF
TRBJ1-5 | TRBV10-3 | once | - | TGTGCCATCAGTGAGTCGGGGGGCGATCAGCCCCAGCATTTT | CAISESGGDQPQHF
TRBJ1-1 | TRBV5-5 | - | - | TGTGCCAGCAGCTTTGGACAGCTGAACACTGAAGCTTTCTTT | CASSFGQLNTEAFF
TRBJ2-1 | TRBV24-1 | - | TRBD1 | TGTGCCACCCTTCTTACCCGGGACAGGGGGTTCCGTCGGCGGGAGGGCCCCTCCTACAATGAGCAGTTCTTC | CATLLTRDRGFRRREGPSYNEQFF
TRBJ2-2 | TRBV16 | once | - | TGTGCCAGCAGCCTTATCAGCGGGAACACCGGGGAGCTGTTTTTT | CASSLISGNTGELFF
TRBJ1-1 | TRBV6-5 | - | TRBD1 | TGTGCCAGCAGGGACAACAGGGGGGGGCCGGAAGCTTTCTTT | CASRDNRGGPEAFF